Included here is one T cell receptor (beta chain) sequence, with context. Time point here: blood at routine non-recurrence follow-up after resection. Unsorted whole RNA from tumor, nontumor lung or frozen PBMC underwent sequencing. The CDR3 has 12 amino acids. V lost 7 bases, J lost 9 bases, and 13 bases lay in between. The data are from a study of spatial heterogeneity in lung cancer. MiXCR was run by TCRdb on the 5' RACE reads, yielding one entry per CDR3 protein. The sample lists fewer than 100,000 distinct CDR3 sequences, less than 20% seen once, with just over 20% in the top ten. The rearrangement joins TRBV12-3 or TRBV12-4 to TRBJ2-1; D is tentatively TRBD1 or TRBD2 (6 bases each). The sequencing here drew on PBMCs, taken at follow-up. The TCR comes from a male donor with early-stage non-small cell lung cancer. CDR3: CASTNGGGEQFF. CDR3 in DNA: TGTGCCAGCACCAACGGGGGCGGTGAGCAGTTCTTC.